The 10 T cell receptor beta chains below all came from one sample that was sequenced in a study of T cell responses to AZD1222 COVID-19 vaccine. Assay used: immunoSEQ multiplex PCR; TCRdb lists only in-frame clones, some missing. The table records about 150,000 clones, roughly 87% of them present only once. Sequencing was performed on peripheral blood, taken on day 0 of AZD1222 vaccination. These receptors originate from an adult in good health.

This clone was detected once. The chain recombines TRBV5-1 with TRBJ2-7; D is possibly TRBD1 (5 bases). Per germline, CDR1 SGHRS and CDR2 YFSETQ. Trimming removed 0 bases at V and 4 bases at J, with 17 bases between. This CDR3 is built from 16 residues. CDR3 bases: TGCGCCAGCAGCTTGGTCCCTCAGGGAACCCCTTACGAGCAGTACTTC. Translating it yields CASSLVPQGTPYEQYF.

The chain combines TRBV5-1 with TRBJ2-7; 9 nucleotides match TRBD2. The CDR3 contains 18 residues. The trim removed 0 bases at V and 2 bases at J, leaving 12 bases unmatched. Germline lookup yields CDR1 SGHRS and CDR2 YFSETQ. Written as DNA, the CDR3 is TGCGCCAGCAGCTTGGAAGCGGGAGGAATTCCGTTAACCTACGAGCAGTACTTC. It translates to CASSLEAGGIPLTYEQYF.

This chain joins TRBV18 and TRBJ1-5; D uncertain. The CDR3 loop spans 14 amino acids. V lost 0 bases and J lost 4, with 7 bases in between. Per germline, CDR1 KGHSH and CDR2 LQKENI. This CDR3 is CASSPPGGNQPQHF. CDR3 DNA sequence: TGTGCCAGCTCACCACCCGGAGGGAATCAGCCCCAGCATTTT.

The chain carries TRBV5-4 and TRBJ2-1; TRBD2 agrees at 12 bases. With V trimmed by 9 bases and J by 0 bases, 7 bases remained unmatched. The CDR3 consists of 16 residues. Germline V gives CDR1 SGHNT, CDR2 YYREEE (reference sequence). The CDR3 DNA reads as TGTGCCACCGGTTCTAGCGGGGGGGCCTCCTACAATGAGCAGTTCTTC. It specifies CATGSSGGASYNEQFF.

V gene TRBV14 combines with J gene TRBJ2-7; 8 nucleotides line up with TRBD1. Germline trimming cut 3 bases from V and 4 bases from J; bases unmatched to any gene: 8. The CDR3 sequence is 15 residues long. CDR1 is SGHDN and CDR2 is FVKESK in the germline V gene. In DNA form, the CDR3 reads TGTGCCAGCAGCCAGAGACAGGGGAGAGATTACGAGCAGTACTTC. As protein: CASSQRQGRDYEQYF.

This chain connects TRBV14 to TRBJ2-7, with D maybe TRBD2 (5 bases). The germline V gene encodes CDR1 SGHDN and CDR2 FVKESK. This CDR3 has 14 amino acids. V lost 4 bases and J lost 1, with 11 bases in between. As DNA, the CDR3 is TGTGCCAGCAGCCCCCCTAGCCCATCCTACGAGCAGTACTTC. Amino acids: CASSPPSPSYEQYF.

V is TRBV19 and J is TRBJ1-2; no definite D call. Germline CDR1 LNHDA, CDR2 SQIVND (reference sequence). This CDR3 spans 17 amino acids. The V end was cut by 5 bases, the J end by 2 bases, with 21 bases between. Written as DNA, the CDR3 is TGTGCCAGTAGTCCCCGGACGGAGTTTTCCCCCAACTATGGCTACACCTTC. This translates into CASSPRTEFSPNYGYTF.

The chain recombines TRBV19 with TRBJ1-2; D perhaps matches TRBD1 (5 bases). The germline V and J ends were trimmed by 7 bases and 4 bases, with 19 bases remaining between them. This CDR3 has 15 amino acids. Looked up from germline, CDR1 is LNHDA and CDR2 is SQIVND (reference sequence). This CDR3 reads CASIGNRDRFYGYTF. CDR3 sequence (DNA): TGTGCCAGTATTGGGAACCGCGACAGATTCTATGGCTACACCTTC.

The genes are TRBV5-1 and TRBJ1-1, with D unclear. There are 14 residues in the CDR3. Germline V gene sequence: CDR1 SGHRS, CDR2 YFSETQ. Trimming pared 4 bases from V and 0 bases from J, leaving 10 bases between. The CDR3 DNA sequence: TGCGCCAGCAGCCACGCGGAGCTGAACACTGAAGCTTTCTTT. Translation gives CASSHAELNTEAFF.

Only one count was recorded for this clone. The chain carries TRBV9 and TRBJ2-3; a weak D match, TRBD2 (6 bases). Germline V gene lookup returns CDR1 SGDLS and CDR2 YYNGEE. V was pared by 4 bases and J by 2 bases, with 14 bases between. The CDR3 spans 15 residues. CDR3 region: CASSSFSGDTDTQYF. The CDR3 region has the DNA TGTGCCAGCAGCTCCTTTTCGGGGGACACAGATACGCAGTATTTT.